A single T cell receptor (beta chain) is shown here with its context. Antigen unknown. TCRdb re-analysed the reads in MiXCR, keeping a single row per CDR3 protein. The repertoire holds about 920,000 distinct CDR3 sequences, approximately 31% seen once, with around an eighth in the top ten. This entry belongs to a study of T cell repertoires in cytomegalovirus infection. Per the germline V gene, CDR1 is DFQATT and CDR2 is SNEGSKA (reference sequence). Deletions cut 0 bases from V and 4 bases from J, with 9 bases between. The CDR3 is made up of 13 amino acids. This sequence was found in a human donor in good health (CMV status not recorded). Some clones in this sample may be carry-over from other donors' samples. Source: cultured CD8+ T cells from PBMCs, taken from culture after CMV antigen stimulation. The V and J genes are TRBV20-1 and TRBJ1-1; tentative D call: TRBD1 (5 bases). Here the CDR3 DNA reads TGCAGTGCTAGAGATGGGGGAGGCACTGAAGCTTTCTTT. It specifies CSARDGGGTEAFF.